These 28 T cell receptor beta chains were sequenced from one sample in a study of human thymus T cells (dated by TCRdb to about 2020). The library was built by means of the immunoSEQ multiplex PCR assay. Held by TCRdb, this immuneACCESS table contains in-frame sequences only and omits some clones. Under half of the omission traces to an unresolved V gene where checked; the cause of the rest is unknown. In this sample the table shows approximately 49,000 clones, 85% to 95% of which occur a single time. The top ten clones comprise approximately 0.16% of the sample. The material sequenced was blood. The receptor set was obtained from a girl under two years old with a congenital heart defect but otherwise immunologically healthy.

The chain uses TRBV19 and TRBJ2-1, with 7 bases that match TRBD2. This CDR3 spans 14 amino acids. V trimming: 0 bases; J trimming: 7 bases; junction bases outside the gene matches: 3. Germline V gene data show CDR1 as LNHDA and CDR2 as SQIVND (reference sequence). The CDR3 protein is CASSIDSGGNEQFF. In DNA form, the CDR3 reads TGTGCCAGTAGTATAGATTCGGGGGGAAATGAGCAGTTCTTC.

This sequence joins TRBV7-8 and TRBJ2-3; D is tentatively TRBD1 or TRBD2 (5 bases each). Germline V gene lookup returns CDR1 SGHVS and CDR2 FQNEAQ. The CDR3 has 15 residues. The V gene lost 4 bases and the J gene lost 0 bases, with 11 bases spanning the gap. CDR3 DNA sequence: TGTGCCAGCAGCTATGGGGGTCACAGCACAGATACGCAGTATTTT. Protein product: CASSYGGHSTDTQYF.

The chain is built from TRBV30 and TRBJ1-2; 7 bases line up with TRBD1. The CDR3 sequence is 14 residues long. J was trimmed by 3 bases and V by 1 base; bases with no gene match: 5. Germline V gene lookup returns CDR1 GTSNPN and CDR2 SVGIG (reference sequence). CDR3 sequence (DNA): TGTGCCTGGAGTGAAGGCAGGGGGGACTATGGCTACACCTTC. Translation gives CAWSEGRGDYGYTF.

This clone was observed once. The chain employs TRBV4-2 and TRBJ1-1, with 10 bases that match TRBD1. Germline CDR1 and CDR2: LGHNA and YNFKEQ. CDR3 length: 16 residues. The J segment lost 3 bases and the V segment lost 3 bases, leaving 7 bases of the junction unmatched. The CDR3 sequence: CASSQFSGQGDTEAFF. The DNA for the CDR3 is TGTGCCAGCAGCCAGTTCTCCGGACAGGGGGACACTGAAGCTTTCTTT.

The chain is built from TRBV19 and TRBJ2-2; tentative D call: TRBD2 (6 bases). Germline CDR1 LNHDA, CDR2 SQIVND (reference sequence). Trimming stripped 5 bases from V and 0 bases from J, with 10 bases between. This CDR3 spans 15 amino acids. The CDR3 DNA reads as TGTGCCAGTAGTCGGGACTCCACGAACACCGGGGAGCTGTTTTTT. Protein: CASSRDSTNTGELFF.

This clone was seen just once. V gene TRBV11-2 combines with J gene TRBJ1-4; a possible D gene is TRBD1 (5 bases). CDR3 length: 17 amino acids. In germline, CDR1 is SGHAT, CDR2 FQNNGV. The V end was cut by 5 bases, the J end by 4 bases, with 20 bases between. The CDR3 region has the DNA TGTGCCAGCAGCGTCGGAACCCAGGGATTCCGTAATGAAAAACTGTTTTTT. As protein: CASSVGTQGFRNEKLFF.

This chain connects TRBV30 to TRBJ2-2; 10 positions agree with TRBD2. Trimming cost V 0 bases and J 1 base; bases outside gene matches: 11. This CDR3 contains 19 residues. CDR1 is GTSNPN and CDR2 is SVGIG in the germline V gene (reference sequence). The CDR3 loop is CAWSVLRWTSGVNTGELFF. In DNA, the CDR3 is TGTGCCTGGAGTGTACTCCGATGGACTAGCGGAGTGAACACCGGGGAGCTGTTTTTT.

The genes are TRBV21-1 and TRBJ2-7; the table gives TRBD2 as D, unverified against the DNA. TRBV21-1 is marked as a pseudogene. CDR3 size: 16 residues. CDR3 in DNA: TGTGCCAGCAGCAAAGAGCGACGGAAGAGGGCCTACGAGCAGTACTTC. This gives the protein CASSKERRKRAYEQYF.

The chain uses TRBV6-1 and TRBJ1-2; perhaps TRBD1 as D (6 bases). V dropped 5 bases and J dropped 4 bases, with 11 bases sitting between them. CDR1 MNHNS and CDR2 SASEGT come from the germline V gene. The CDR3 has 13 amino acids. The CDR3, as DNA: TGTGCCAGCAGTACGACAGGCCTCTATGGCTACACCTTC. Translation gives CASSTTGLYGYTF.

V gene TRBV14 combines with J gene TRBJ2-1; D might be TRBD2 (5 bases). V lost 0 bases and J 4 bases, leaving 13 bases between the germline ends. Germline loops: CDR1 SGHDN, CDR2 FVKESK. CDR3 length equals 16 residues. The DNA for the CDR3 is TGTGCCAGCAGCCAAGACCGGGATTCGGGATACAATGAGCAGTTCTTC. It translates to CASSQDRDSGYNEQFF.

DNA of the CDR3: TGCAGCGTCATGGGACAGAACACTGAAGCTTTCTTT. Its translation: CSVMGQNTEAFF. The V and J genes are TRBV29-1 and TRBJ1-1; a possible D gene is TRBD1 (6 bases). Looked up from germline, CDR1 is SQVTM and CDR2 is ANQGSEA. The CDR3 consists of 12 residues. V gave up 6 bases and J gave up 1 base, with 9 bases separating them.

This rearrangement joins TRBV18 to TRBJ1-1, with 7 bases identical to TRBD1. Germline V gene lookup returns CDR1 KGHSH and CDR2 LQKENI. The V segment lost 3 bases and the J segment 5 bases; nucleotides outside the gene matches: 6. The CDR3 contains 14 residues. The CDR3 region has the DNA TGTGCCAGCTCACCCCGACAGGGTAAGACTGAAGCTTTCTTT. It is translated as CASSPRQGKTEAFF. The full variable domain, rest sourced from reference TRBV18 and TRBJ1-1, is NAGVMQNPRHLVRRRGQEARLRCSPMKGHSHVYWYRQLPEEGLKFMVYLQKENIIDESGMPKERFSAEFPKEGPSILRIQQVVRGDSAAYFCASSPRQGKTEAFFGQGTRLTVV.

The chain links TRBV7-9 to TRBJ1-2, with TRBD1 matching over 8 bases. The V and J ends lost 2 bases and 8 bases, in that order; junction bases with no gene match: 7. Germline CDR1 is SEHNR and CDR2 is FQNEAQ (reference sequence). This CDR3 region has 14 residues. The CDR3 coding sequence is TGTGCCAGCAGCTTAAGGACAGGGCCCCCGGGCTACACCTTC. It encodes CASSLRTGPPGYTF.

This clone was seen just once. The V gene is TRBV28, the J gene TRBJ1-5; perhaps TRBD1 as D (6 bases). The V gene lost 2 bases and the J gene lost 8 bases, with 16 bases spanning the gap. The CDR3 sequence is 15 residues long. Germline values: CDR1 MDHEN, CDR2 SYDVKM. The CDR3 DNA sequence: TGTGCCAGCAGTTTAGCCACAGGGCCTGGGGAGCCCCAGCATTTT. Its protein is CASSLATGPGEPQHF. Full variable domain (rest looked up from reference TRBV28 and TRBJ1-5): DVKVTQSSRYLVKRTGEKVFLECVQDMDHENMFWYRQDPGLGLRLIYFSYDVKMKEKGDIPEGYSVSREKKERFSLILESASTNQTSMYLCASSLATGPGEPQHFGDGTRLSIL.

The rearrangement links TRBV19 to TRBJ2-3; TRBD2 aligns across 7 bases. Unmatched junction bases numbered 6, after V lost 6 bases and J lost 3 bases. Germline-derived CDR1 and CDR2 are LNHDA and SQIVND (reference sequence). There are 14 residues in the CDR3. The CDR3 protein is CASRIGGRTDTQYF. The CDR3 nucleotides read TGTGCCAGTAGGATCGGGGGGAGAACAGATACGCAGTATTTT.

The V and J genes are TRBV6-5 and TRBJ1-3; D might be TRBD1 (5 bases). The germline V gene encodes CDR1 MNHEY and CDR2 SVGAGI. This CDR3 region has 14 residues. The V and J ends lost 6 bases and 0 bases respectively, with 9 bases between them. CDR3 in amino acids: CASRKTASGNTIYF. The DNA of the CDR3 is TGTGCCAGCAGAAAGACAGCCTCTGGAAACACCATATATTTT.

This chain joins TRBV7-9 and TRBJ2-3; 12 bases line up with TRBD2. Germline trimming cut 5 bases from V and 1 base from J; bases unmatched to any gene: 10. The germline gives CDR1 SEHNR, CDR2 FQNEAQ (reference sequence). CDR3 size: 18 residues. The CDR3 DNA reads TGTGCCAGCAGCCCCGGACTAGCGGGGTGGGACGGCACAGATACGCAGTATTTT. Translating gives CASSPGLAGWDGTDTQYF. The full variable domain, rest sourced from reference TRBV7-9 and TRBJ2-3, is DTGVSQNPRHKITKRGQNVTFRCDPISEHNRLYWYRQTLGQGPEFLTYFQNEAQLEKSRLLSDRFSAERPKGSFSTLEIQRTEQGDSAMYLCASSPGLAGWDGTDTQYFGPGTRLTVL.

This chain uses TRBV6-6 with TRBJ2-5; the match to TRBD2 covers 14 bases. With V trimmed by 6 bases and J by 2 bases, 2 bases remained unmatched. This CDR3 is 15 amino acids long. Germline loops: CDR1 MNHNY, CDR2 SVGAGI (reference sequence). The CDR3 sequence is CASRTSGRGQETQYF. In DNA form, the CDR3 reads TGTGCCAGCAGGACTAGCGGGAGGGGGCAAGAGACCCAGTACTTC.

CDR3 protein: CASSYSKRFTDTQYF. CDR3 coding DNA: TGTGCCAGCAGTTACTCGAAACGTTTCACAGATACGCAGTATTTT. This chain uses TRBV6-6 with TRBJ2-3; D ambiguous. Deletions cut 0 bases from V and 2 bases from J, with 9 bases between. Germline lookup yields CDR1 MNHNY and CDR2 SVGAGI (reference sequence). The length of the CDR3 is 15 residues.

The J gene is TRBJ1-5, the V gene TRBV15; D remains ambiguous. CDR1 is LNHNV and CDR2 is YYDKDF in the germline V gene (reference sequence). V was pared by 0 bases and J by 4 bases, with 13 bases between. The CDR3 has 16 residues. The CDR3 bases are TGTGCCACCAGCAGAGATCGAACAGCTAGGAATCAGCCCCAGCATTTT. Protein sequence: CATSRDRTARNQPQHF.

The chain links TRBV21-1 to TRBJ2-1. TRBV21-1 is classified as a pseudogene. The CDR3 has 13 amino acids. The CDR3 here is CASSTIRNNEQFF. For the CDR3, the DNA is TGTGCCAGCAGCACCATTCGCAACAATGAGCAGTTCTTC.

This clone was seen more than once but under ten times. V usage is TRBV5-8 and J usage is TRBJ2-5; 11 bases are a match to TRBD2. Germline lookup yields CDR1 SGHTS and CDR2 YDEGEE. CDR3 length equals 16 residues. With V trimmed by 4 bases and J by 0 bases, 5 bases remained unmatched. CDR3 residues: CASSPLAGGHQETQYF. In DNA form, the CDR3 reads TGTGCCAGCAGCCCTTTAGCGGGAGGGCACCAAGAGACCCAGTACTTC.

This chain links TRBV5-4 with TRBJ2-7, with D tentatively TRBD1 or TRBD2 (5 bases each). V lost 4 bases, J lost 2 bases, and 10 bases lay in between. Germline V gene data show CDR1 as SGHNT and CDR2 as YYREEE (reference sequence). The length of the CDR3 is 13 residues. CDR3 amino acids: CASSMGPPYEQYF. Here the CDR3 DNA reads TGTGCCAGCAGCATGGGACCGCCCTACGAGCAGTACTTC. The whole variable domain, remainder taken from reference TRBV5-4 and TRBJ2-7, is ETGVTQSPTHLIKTRGQQVTLRCSSQSGHNTVSWYQQALGQGPQFIFQYYREEENGRGNFPPRFSGLQFPNYSSELNVNALELDDSALYLCASSMGPPYEQYFGPGTRLTVT.

V usage is TRBV27 and J usage is TRBJ2-1; TRBD2 matches at 9 bases. V lost 2 bases, J lost 7 bases, and 12 bases stayed unmatched. This CDR3 region has 17 residues. CDR1 is MNHEY, CDR2 SMNVEV, per germline (reference sequence). CDR3 region: CASSLMGSGTSSNEQFF. The CDR3, as DNA: TGTGCCAGCAGTTTAATGGGGTCCGGGACTAGCTCGAATGAGCAGTTCTTC.

The genes are TRBV7-6 and TRBJ2-1; 8 bases line up with TRBD2. In germline, CDR1 is SGHVS, CDR2 FNYEAQ. After removal of 1 base from V and 7 bases from J, the junction contained 15 bases not matched to a gene. CDR3 length equals 18 residues. The CDR3 coding sequence is TGTGCCAGCAGCTTAGGCGTAGGGATTAGCGGGATGAGTAATGAGCAGTTCTTC. Translation gives CASSLGVGISGMSNEQFF.

The chain is built from TRBV5-8 and TRBJ2-7; D remains ambiguous. CDR1 and CDR2 (germline): SGHTS, YDEGEE. V shed 2 bases and J shed 6 bases, with 12 bases lying between them. The CDR3 is 13 amino acids. CDR3 residues: CASSFGVRIEQYF. For the CDR3, the DNA is TGTGCCAGCAGCTTTGGCGTGCGTATCGAGCAGTACTTC. The entire variable domain, with the rest obtained from reference TRBV5-8 and TRBJ2-7, is as follows: EAGVTQSPTHLIKTRGQQATLRCSPISGHTSVYWYQQALGLGLQFLLWYDEGEERNRGNFPPRFSGRQFPNYSSELNVNALELEDSALYLCASSFGVRIEQYFGPGTRLTVT.

The CDR3 DNA sequence: TGTGCCAGCAGTCCAACCCAACTAGCGGGAGGATACTACAATGAGCAGTTCTTC. It codes for CASSPTQLAGGYYNEQFF. V and J are TRBV27 and TRBJ2-1; 12 nucleotides match TRBD2. After removal of 5 bases from V and 3 bases from J, the junction contained 11 bases not matched to a gene. Germline values: CDR1 MNHEY, CDR2 SMNVEV (reference sequence). This CDR3 contains 18 residues.

As to this clone: Other DNA sequences in this sample translate to the same CDR3. The rearrangement uses TRBV2 and TRBJ1-5, with 9 positions matching TRBD1. Trimming cost V 4 bases and J 4 bases; bases outside gene matches: 14. The CDR3 spans 18 residues. Germline lookup yields CDR1 SNHLY and CDR2 FYNNEI. The CDR3 DNA reads as TGTGCCAGCAGTGCATCACTGAACAGGGGGCTAGCTAATCAGCCCCAGCATTTT. It codes for CASSASLNRGLANQPQHF.